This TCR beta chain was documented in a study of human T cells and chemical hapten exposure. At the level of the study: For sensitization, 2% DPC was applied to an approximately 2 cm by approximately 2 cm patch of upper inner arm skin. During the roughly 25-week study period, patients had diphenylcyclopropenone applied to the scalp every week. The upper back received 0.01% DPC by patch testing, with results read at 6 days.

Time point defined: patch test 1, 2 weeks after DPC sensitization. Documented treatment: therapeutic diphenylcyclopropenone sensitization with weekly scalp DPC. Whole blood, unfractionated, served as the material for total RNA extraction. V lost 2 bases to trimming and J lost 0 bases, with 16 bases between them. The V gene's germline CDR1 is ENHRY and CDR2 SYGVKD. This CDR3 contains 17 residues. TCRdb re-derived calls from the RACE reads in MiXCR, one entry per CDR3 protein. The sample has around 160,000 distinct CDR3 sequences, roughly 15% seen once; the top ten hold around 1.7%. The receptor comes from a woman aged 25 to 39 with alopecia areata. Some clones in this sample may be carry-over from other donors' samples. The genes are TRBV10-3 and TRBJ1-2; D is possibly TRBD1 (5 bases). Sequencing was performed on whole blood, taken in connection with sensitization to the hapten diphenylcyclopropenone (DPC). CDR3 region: CAISEVRQQPSNYGYTF. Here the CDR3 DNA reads TGTGCCATCAGTGAGGTCCGACAGCAGCCTTCTAACTATGGCTACACCTTC.